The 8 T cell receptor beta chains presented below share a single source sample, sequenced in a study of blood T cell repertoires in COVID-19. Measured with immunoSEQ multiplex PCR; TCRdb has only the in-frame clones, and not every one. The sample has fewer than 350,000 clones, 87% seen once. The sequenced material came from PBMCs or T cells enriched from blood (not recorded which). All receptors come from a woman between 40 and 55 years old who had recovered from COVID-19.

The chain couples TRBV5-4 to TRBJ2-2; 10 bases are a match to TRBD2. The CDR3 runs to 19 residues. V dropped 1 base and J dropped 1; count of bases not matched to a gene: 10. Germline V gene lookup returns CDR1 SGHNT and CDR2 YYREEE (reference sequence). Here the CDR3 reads CASSLLLRSGRGNTGELFF. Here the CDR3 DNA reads TGTGCCAGCAGCTTGTTGTTGAGAAGCGGGAGGGGGAACACCGGGGAGCTGTTTTTT.

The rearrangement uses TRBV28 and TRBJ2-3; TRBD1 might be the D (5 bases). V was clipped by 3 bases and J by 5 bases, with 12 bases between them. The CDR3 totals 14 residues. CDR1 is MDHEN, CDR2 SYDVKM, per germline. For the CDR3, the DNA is TGTGCCAGCAGTTTTTCAGGGCGCGGAGATACGCAGTATTTT. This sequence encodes CASSFSGRGDTQYF.

CDR3 in amino acids: CASSSLSDSDFPDTQYF. CDR3 DNA sequence: TGTGCCAGCAGTTCCCTGTCCGACTCCGACTTCCCAGATACGCAGTATTTT. The gene calls are TRBV28 and TRBJ2-3; D remains ambiguous. Germline assignment: CDR1 MDHEN and CDR2 SYDVKM. Trimming took 4 bases from V and 4 from J, leaving 21 bases between them. The length of the CDR3 is 17 residues. Using reference TRBV28 and TRBJ2-3 for the parts outside the CDR3, the full variable domain is DVKVTQSSRYLVKRTGEKVFLECVQDMDHENMFWYRQDPGLGLRLIYFSYDVKMKEKGDIPEGYSVSREKKERFSLILESASTNQTSMYLCASSSLSDSDFPDTQYFGPGTRLTVL.

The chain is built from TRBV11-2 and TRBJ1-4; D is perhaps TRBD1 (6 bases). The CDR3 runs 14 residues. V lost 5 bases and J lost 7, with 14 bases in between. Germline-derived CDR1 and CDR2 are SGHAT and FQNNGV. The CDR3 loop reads CASSPGGAGEKLFF. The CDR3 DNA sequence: TGTGCCAGCAGCCCCGGGGGGGCGGGTGAAAAACTGTTTTTT.

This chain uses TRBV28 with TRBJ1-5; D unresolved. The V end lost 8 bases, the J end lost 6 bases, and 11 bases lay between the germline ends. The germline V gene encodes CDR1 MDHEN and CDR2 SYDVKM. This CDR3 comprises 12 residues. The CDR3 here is CASRLRGQPQHF. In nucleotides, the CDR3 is TGTGCCAGCCGCCTTCGGGGTCAGCCCCAGCATTTT.

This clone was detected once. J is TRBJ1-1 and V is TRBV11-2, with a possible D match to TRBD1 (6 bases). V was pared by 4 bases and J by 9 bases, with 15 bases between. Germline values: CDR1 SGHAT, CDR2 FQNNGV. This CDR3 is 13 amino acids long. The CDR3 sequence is CASSSTGSGKAFF. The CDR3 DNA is TGTGCCAGCAGCTCCACAGGGTCCGGTAAAGCTTTCTTT.

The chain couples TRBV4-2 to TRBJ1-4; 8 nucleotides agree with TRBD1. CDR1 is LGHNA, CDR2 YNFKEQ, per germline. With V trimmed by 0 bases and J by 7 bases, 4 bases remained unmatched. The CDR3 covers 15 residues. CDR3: CASSQESGGGEKLFF. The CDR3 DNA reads TGTGCCAGCAGCCAAGAGTCAGGGGGCGGTGAAAAACTGTTTTTT.

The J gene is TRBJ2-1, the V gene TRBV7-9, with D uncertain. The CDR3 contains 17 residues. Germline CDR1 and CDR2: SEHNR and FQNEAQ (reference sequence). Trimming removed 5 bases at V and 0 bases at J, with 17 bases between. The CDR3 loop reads CASSQPTSASSYNEQFF. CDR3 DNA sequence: TGTGCCAGCAGCCAGCCAACGAGCGCGAGCTCCTACAATGAGCAGTTCTTC.